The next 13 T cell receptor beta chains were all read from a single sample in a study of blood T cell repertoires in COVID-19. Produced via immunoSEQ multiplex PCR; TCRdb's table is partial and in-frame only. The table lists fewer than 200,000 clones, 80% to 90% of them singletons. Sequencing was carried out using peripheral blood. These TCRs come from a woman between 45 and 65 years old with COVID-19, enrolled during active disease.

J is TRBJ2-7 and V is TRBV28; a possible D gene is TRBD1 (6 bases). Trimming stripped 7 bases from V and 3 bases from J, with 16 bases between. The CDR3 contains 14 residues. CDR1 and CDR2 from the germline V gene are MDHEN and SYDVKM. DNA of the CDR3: TGTGCCAGCACCTTACAGGGATTCAGCTACGAGCAGTACTTC. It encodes CASTLQGFSYEQYF.

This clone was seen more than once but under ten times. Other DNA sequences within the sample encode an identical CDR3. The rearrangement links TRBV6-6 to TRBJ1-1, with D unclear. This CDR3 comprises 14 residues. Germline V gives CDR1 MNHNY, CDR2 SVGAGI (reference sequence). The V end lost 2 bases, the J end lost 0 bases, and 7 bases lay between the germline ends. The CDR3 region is CASSYPEMNTEAFF. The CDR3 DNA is TGTGCCAGCAGTTACCCGGAGATGAACACTGAAGCTTTCTTT.

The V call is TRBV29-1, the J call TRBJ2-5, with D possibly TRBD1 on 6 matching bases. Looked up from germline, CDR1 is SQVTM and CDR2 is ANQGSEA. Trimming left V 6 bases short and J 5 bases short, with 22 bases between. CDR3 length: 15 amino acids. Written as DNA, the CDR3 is TGCAGCGTGGGAACGTCTACAGGGTTCTCCGAGACCCAGTACTTC. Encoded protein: CSVGTSTGFSETQYF.

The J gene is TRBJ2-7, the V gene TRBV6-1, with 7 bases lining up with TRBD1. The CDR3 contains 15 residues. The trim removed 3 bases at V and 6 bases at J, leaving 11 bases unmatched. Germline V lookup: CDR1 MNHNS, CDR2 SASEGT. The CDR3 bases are TGTGCCAGCAGTGAGATAGGGCAGGGGGTCTCCGAGCAGTACTTC. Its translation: CASSEIGQGVSEQYF.

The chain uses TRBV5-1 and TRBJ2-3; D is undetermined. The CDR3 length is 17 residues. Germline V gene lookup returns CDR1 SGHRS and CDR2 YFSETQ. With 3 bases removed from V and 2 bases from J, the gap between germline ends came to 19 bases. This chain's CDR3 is CASSWSLLGLSTDTQYF. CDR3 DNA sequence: TGCGCCAGCAGCTGGAGTCTACTCGGCCTTTCCACAGATACGCAGTATTTT.

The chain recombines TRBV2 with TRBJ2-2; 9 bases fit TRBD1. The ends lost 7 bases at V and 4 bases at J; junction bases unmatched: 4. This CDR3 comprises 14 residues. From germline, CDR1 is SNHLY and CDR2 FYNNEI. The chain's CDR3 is CASTRTGATGELFF. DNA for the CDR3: TGTGCCAGCACGAGGACAGGGGCCACCGGGGAGCTGTTTTTT.

CDR3 bases: TGTGCCAGCAACCCCTCAGGGGGTAGCAATCAGCCCCAGCATTTT. Translated: CASNPSGGSNQPQHF. The chain links TRBV6-5 to TRBJ1-5; 7 nucleotides agree with TRBD1. The CDR3 covers 15 residues. The germline V gene encodes CDR1 MNHEY and CDR2 SVGAGI. J gave up 0 bases and V 7 bases, and 6 bases lay outside the gene matches.

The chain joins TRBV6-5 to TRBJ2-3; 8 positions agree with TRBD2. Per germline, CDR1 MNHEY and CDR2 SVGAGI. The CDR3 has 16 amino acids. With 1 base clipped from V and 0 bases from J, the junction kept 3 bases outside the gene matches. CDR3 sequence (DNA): TGTGCCAGCAGTTACTGGCGGGGGGCTAGCACAGATACGCAGTATTTT. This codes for CASSYWRGASTDTQYF.

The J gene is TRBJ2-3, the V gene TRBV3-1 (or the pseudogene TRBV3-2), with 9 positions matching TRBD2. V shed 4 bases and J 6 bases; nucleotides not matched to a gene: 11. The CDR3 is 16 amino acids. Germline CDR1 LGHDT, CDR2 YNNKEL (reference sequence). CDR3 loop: CASSPQGLAGRDTQYF. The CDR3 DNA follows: TGTGCCAGCAGCCCTCAAGGGCTAGCGGGGAGGGATACGCAGTATTTT.

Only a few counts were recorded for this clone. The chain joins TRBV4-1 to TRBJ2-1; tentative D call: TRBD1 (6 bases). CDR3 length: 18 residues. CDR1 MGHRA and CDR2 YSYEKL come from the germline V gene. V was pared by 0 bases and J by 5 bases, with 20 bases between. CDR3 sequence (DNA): TGCGCCAGCAGCCAAGAAACTCTGGTGGGGGCTGGGGACAATGAGCAGTTCTTC. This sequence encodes CASSQETLVGAGDNEQFF.

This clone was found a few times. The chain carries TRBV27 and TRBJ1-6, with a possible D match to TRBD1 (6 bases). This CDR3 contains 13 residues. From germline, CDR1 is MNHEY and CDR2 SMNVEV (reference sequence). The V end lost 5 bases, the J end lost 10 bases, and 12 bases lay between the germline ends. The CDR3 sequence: CASSEQGGSPLHF. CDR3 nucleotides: TGTGCCAGCAGTGAACAGGGTGGATCACCCCTCCACTTT.

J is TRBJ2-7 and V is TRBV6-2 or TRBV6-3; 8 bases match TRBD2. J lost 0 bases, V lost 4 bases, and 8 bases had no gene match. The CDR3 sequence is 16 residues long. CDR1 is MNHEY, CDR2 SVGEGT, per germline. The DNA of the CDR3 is TGTGCCAGCAGTTCCCGCGGGGGGAACGGCTCCTACGAGCAGTACTTC. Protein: CASSSRGGNGSYEQYF.

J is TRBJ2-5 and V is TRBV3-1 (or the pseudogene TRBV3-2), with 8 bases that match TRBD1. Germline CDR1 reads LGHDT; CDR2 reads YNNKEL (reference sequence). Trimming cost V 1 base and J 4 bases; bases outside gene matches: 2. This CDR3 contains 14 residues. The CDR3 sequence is CASSQGTGRETQYF. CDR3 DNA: TGTGCCAGCAGCCAAGGGACAGGGCGAGAGACCCAGTACTTC.